These T cell receptor beta chains were read from a single sample in a study of T cells after posttransplantation cyclophosphamide. TCRdb's copy holds only in-frame clones and misses some; the assay was immunoSEQ multiplex PCR. The table has tens of thousands of clones, more than 80% seen once. The material was PBMCs, obtained after an allogeneic stem cell transplant with a calcineurin inhibitor and methotrexate. Receptors originate from a female patient aged 50-65 years who received an allogeneic stem cell transplant from an unrelated donor, was CMV-positive, and had chronic GVHD only. Some of the T cells might come from the graft donor. Both conserved end residues are part of each CDR3. D genes are given only for firm matches. Expanded clones get a size class; other rows say once, few or many, or leave the size out.

j_call: TRBJ2-1
clone_size: .
d_call: TRBD1
v_call: TRBV6-6
cdr3_nt: TGTGCCAGCAGAGATTCGGGACAGAATTACAATGAGCAGTTCTTC
cdr3_aa: CASRDSGQNYNEQFF

j_call: TRBJ1-1
clone_size: .
d_call: TRBD1
v_call: TRBV6-5
cdr3_nt: TGTGCCAGCAGTTACGACACAGGGGGCACGAACACTGAAGCTTTCTTT
cdr3_aa: CASSYDTGGTNTEAFF

j_call: TRBJ1-2
clone_size: .
d_call: .
v_call: TRBV9
cdr3_nt: TGTGCCAGCAGCGCCTCAACAGGGAACTATGGCTACACCTTC
cdr3_aa: CASSASTGNYGYTF

j_call: TRBJ2-7
clone_size: .
d_call: .
v_call: TRBV28
cdr3_nt: TGTGCCAGCAGTTTAGGGTCAGGGTGGCAGCAGTACTTC
cdr3_aa: CASSLGSGWQQYF

j_call: TRBJ2-3
clone_size: .
d_call: TRBD1
v_call: TRBV6-5
cdr3_nt: TGTGCCAGCAGTCCCATCCCGACAGGGGCGGCGCAGTATTTT
cdr3_aa: CASSPIPTGAAQYF

j_call: TRBJ1-2
clone_size: .
d_call: .
v_call: TRBV5-1
cdr3_nt: TGCGCCAGCAGCTTGGACAGTCGCGGCTACACCTTC
cdr3_aa: CASSLDSRGYTF

j_call: TRBJ1-1
clone_size: .
d_call: .
v_call: TRBV11-2
cdr3_nt: TGTGCCAGCAGCTTAGGGGTCGGGGTTGCTAAGACTGAAGCTTTCTTT
cdr3_aa: CASSLGVGVAKTEAFF

j_call: TRBJ1-2
clone_size: .
d_call: TRBD1
v_call: TRBV19
cdr3_nt: TGTGCCAGTAGTCCGGACAGGGGATCGTATGGCTACACCTTC
cdr3_aa: CASSPDRGSYGYTF

j_call: TRBJ1-1
clone_size: .
d_call: TRBD1
v_call: TRBV5-4
cdr3_nt: TGTGCCAGCAGCTTTTTTCGCTCAGGGGGCACTGAAGCTTTCTTT
cdr3_aa: CASSFFRSGGTEAFF

j_call: TRBJ2-2
clone_size: .
d_call: .
v_call: TRBV19
cdr3_nt: TGTGCCAGTAGCCCTCAGGCGGGGATCGGGGAGCTGTTTTTT
cdr3_aa: CASSPQAGIGELFF

j_call: TRBJ2-2
clone_size: few
d_call: .
v_call: TRBV21-1
cdr3_nt: TGTGCCAGCGTACACCGGGGGAGTTCCGGGGAGCTGTTTTTT
cdr3_aa: CASVHRGSSGELFF

j_call: TRBJ2-5
clone_size: .
d_call: TRBD1
v_call: TRBV5-4
cdr3_nt: TGTGCCAGCAGCTTGGGGGGGACAGCTCGGAAAGAGACCCAGTACTTC
cdr3_aa: CASSLGGTARKETQYF

j_call: TRBJ2-7
clone_size: .
d_call: .
v_call: TRBV7-9
cdr3_nt: TGTGCCAGCAGCTTAGAAGGAGACGAGCAGTACTTC
cdr3_aa: CASSLEGDEQYF

j_call: TRBJ2-5
clone_size: .
d_call: .
v_call: TRBV6-5
cdr3_nt: TGTGCCAGCAGCAGCAGGGGAGAGACCCAGTACTTC
cdr3_aa: CASSSRGETQYF

j_call: TRBJ2-1
clone_size: .
d_call: .
v_call: TRBV4-1
cdr3_nt: TGCGCCAGCAGCCAGAGGGAGGAGCAGTTCTTC
cdr3_aa: CASSQREEQFF

j_call: TRBJ2-2
clone_size: .
d_call: TRBD2
v_call: TRBV19
cdr3_nt: TGTGCCAGTAGTACCAGACTAGCGGGAGGCCCCGGGGAGCTGTTTTTT
cdr3_aa: CASSTRLAGGPGELFF

j_call: TRBJ2-7
clone_size: .
d_call: TRBD2
v_call: TRBV13
cdr3_nt: TGTGCCAGCAGCTTTACTAGCGCACCCTACGAGCAGTACTTC
cdr3_aa: CASSFTSAPYEQYF

j_call: TRBJ2-3
clone_size: .
d_call: TRBD2
v_call: TRBV7-9
cdr3_nt: TGTGCCAGCAGCTCCCTAGCGGGAGAGGCAGATACGCAGTATTTT
cdr3_aa: CASSSLAGEADTQYF

j_call: TRBJ1-1
clone_size: few
d_call: .
v_call: TRBV19
cdr3_nt: TGTGCCAGTAGTATAGCGGAGGGCCAAAGCACTGAAGCTTTCTTT
cdr3_aa: CASSIAEGQSTEAFF

j_call: TRBJ2-5
clone_size: .
d_call: .
v_call: TRBV28
cdr3_nt: TGTGCCAGCAGAGAAACAGGGCAGGTTGGAGAGACCCAGTACTTC
cdr3_aa: CASRETGQVGETQYF

j_call: TRBJ2-1
clone_size: once
d_call: .
v_call: TRBV10-3
cdr3_nt: TGTGCCATTCGGGGGAGCTCCTACAATGAGCAGTTCTTC
cdr3_aa: CAIRGSSYNEQFF

j_call: TRBJ2-7
clone_size: .
d_call: .
v_call: TRBV20-1
cdr3_nt: TGCAGTTTTCCCTCTAATTACGAGCAGTACTTC
cdr3_aa: CSFPSNYEQYF

j_call: TRBJ1-1
clone_size: once
d_call: .
v_call: TRBV7-2
cdr3_nt: TGTGCCAGCAGCTTAGATAGGGGTGGTCTCTGGAACACTGAAGCTTTCTTT
cdr3_aa: CASSLDRGGLWNTEAFF

j_call: TRBJ2-2
clone_size: .
d_call: TRBD2
v_call: TRBV6-4
cdr3_nt: TGTGCCAGCAGTGGCGGGAGTCCGGCCGGGGAGCTGTTTTTT
cdr3_aa: CASSGGSPAGELFF

j_call: TRBJ2-7
clone_size: once
d_call: TRBD2
v_call: TRBV6-1
cdr3_nt: TGTGCCAGCAGTGAGTTCCTAGCGGGAGCCTACGAGCAGTACTTC
cdr3_aa: CASSEFLAGAYEQYF

j_call: TRBJ2-7
clone_size: .
d_call: .
v_call: TRBV28
cdr3_nt: TGTGCCAGCAGTCCCCGTGGTGGGCGGGCCTACGAGCAGTACTTC
cdr3_aa: CASSPRGGRAYEQYF

j_call: TRBJ2-1
clone_size: .
d_call: TRBD2
v_call: TRBV19
cdr3_nt: TGTGCCAGTAGTATAGGACTAGCGGGAGGCCAGAATGAGCAGTTCTTC
cdr3_aa: CASSIGLAGGQNEQFF

j_call: TRBJ1-4
clone_size: .
d_call: TRBD1
v_call: TRBV5-6
cdr3_nt: TGTGCCAGCAGCTTGGGGGACAGAGCTAATGAAAAACTGTTTTTT
cdr3_aa: CASSLGDRANEKLFF

j_call: TRBJ2-5
clone_size: few
d_call: TRBD2
v_call: TRBV28
cdr3_nt: TGTGCCAGCAGTTTATTGGCGGGAGCCCAAGAGACCCAGTACTTC
cdr3_aa: CASSLLAGAQETQYF

j_call: TRBJ2-3
clone_size: .
d_call: .
v_call: TRBV19
cdr3_nt: TGTGCCAGTAGTTTCCCGGGACAATATACGCAGTATTTT
cdr3_aa: CASSFPGQYTQYF

j_call: TRBJ2-1
clone_size: .
d_call: .
v_call: TRBV9
cdr3_nt: TGTGCCAGCAGTTATGGGCTAGCCAGCTCCTACAATGAGCAGTTCTTC
cdr3_aa: CASSYGLASSYNEQFF

j_call: TRBJ2-7
clone_size: .
d_call: .
v_call: TRBV6-1
cdr3_nt: TGTGCCAGCAGTGAAAAGGCCAGGGGTTACGAGCAGTACTTC
cdr3_aa: CASSEKARGYEQYF

j_call: TRBJ1-1
clone_size: .
d_call: .
v_call: TRBV2
cdr3_nt: TGTGCCAGCACTTCGAACACTGAAGCTTTCTTT
cdr3_aa: CASTSNTEAFF

j_call: TRBJ1-4
clone_size: .
d_call: .
v_call: TRBV18
cdr3_nt: TGTGCCAGCTCAGGGACAAGGAGTGATGAAAAACTGTTTTTT
cdr3_aa: CASSGTRSDEKLFF

j_call: TRBJ1-2
clone_size: .
d_call: TRBD1
v_call: TRBV30
cdr3_nt: TGTGCCTGGAGTAGGTGGAGGGGGCAGAGCTATGGCTACACCTTC
cdr3_aa: CAWSRWRGQSYGYTF

j_call: TRBJ2-5
clone_size: .
d_call: TRBD1
v_call: TRBV5-4
cdr3_nt: TGTGCCAGCAGCCCGGGCGGGGGACAGGGGATGGCAGAGACCCAGTACTTC
cdr3_aa: CASSPGGGQGMAETQYF

j_call: TRBJ2-1
clone_size: .
d_call: .
v_call: TRBV11-3
cdr3_nt: TGTGCCAGCAGCTTAGGAGGGGGGACCGGGAGGTTTGAGCAGTTCTTC
cdr3_aa: CASSLGGGTGRFEQFF

j_call: TRBJ2-1
clone_size: .
d_call: TRBD2
v_call: TRBV5-1
cdr3_nt: TGCGCCAGCAGCTTGTCCCCTAGCGGGAGCTCCTACAATGAGCAGTTCTTC
cdr3_aa: CASSLSPSGSSYNEQFF

j_call: TRBJ2-3
clone_size: once
d_call: TRBD2
v_call: TRBV5-1
cdr3_nt: TGCGCCAGCAGTGCGACTAGCGGGAGTACAGATACGCAGTATTTT
cdr3_aa: CASSATSGSTDTQYF

j_call: TRBJ2-7
clone_size: .
d_call: .
v_call: TRBV2
cdr3_nt: TGTGCCAGCTGCTTACTGCTGGACAGTTCCCTGGAGCAGTACTTC
cdr3_aa: CASCLLLDSSLEQYF